Following are 32 T cell receptor beta chains from one sample sequenced in a study of blood T cell repertoires in COVID-19. Produced via immunoSEQ multiplex PCR; TCRdb's table is partial and in-frame only. The sample holds approximately 150,000 clones, approximately 83% seen once. Material: peripheral blood. The receptors were gathered from a woman of 80 years or more with acute or convalescent COVID-19.

The chain carries TRBV2 and TRBJ2-1, with D possibly TRBD1 on 6 matching bases. Germline assignment: CDR1 SNHLY and CDR2 FYNNEI. The CDR3 totals 13 residues. Trimming cost V 4 bases and J 10 bases, with 14 bases left between them. CDR3 sequence reads: CASSAPFGTEQFF. The CDR3 DNA reads TGTGCCAGCAGTGCACCTTTCGGGACAGAGCAGTTCTTC.

The CDR3 DNA sequence: TGTGCCAGCAGCGACAGGTTTGGCTACACCTTC. Amino acids: CASSDRFGYTF. The rearrangement uses TRBV3-1 (or the pseudogene TRBV3-2) and TRBJ1-2, with TRBD1 as a possible D gene (6 bases). The length of the CDR3 is 11 residues. The germline V gene has CDR1 LGHDT and CDR2 YNNKEL (reference sequence). Trimming stripped 5 bases from V and 7 bases from J, with 8 bases between.

This clone was observed a single time. This chain uses TRBV30 with TRBJ2-5; tentative D call: TRBD2 (5 bases). The CDR3 is made up of 12 amino acids. Germline loops: CDR1 GTSNPN, CDR2 SVGIG (reference sequence). The V gene lost 0 bases and the J gene lost 5 bases, with 7 bases spanning the gap. The CDR3 DNA is TGTGCCTGGAGTGTACGGAGGGAGACCCAGTACTTC. Protein: CAWSVRRETQYF.

The chain uses TRBV3-1 (or the pseudogene TRBV3-2) and TRBJ2-1; the match to TRBD2 covers 14 bases. The CDR3 runs 16 residues. Losses at the gene ends were 2 bases for V and 7 bases for J; bases not matched to a gene: 4. Germline V CDR1 and CDR2: LGHDT, YNNKEL (reference sequence). The CDR3 DNA reads as TGTGCCAGCAGCCAAAGGACTAGCGGGGGGTGGAATGAGCAGTTCTTC. Its protein product is CASSQRTSGGWNEQFF.

This clone was counted between two and nine times. The chain has TRBV5-4 and TRBJ2-7; perhaps TRBD2 as D (6 bases). The V end was cut by 5 bases, the J end by 2 bases, with 14 bases between. The CDR3 runs to 14 residues. CDR1 and CDR2 from the germline V gene are SGHNT and YYREEE (reference sequence). CDR3 coding DNA: TGTGCCAGCAGTACCGGGACTGATACCTACGAGCAGTACTTC. This sequence encodes CASSTGTDTYEQYF.

This clone was detected a few times. The chain recombines TRBV7-2 with TRBJ2-3; D is undetermined. CDR3 length equals 13 residues. Germline CDR1 is SGHTA and CDR2 is FQGNSA. Trimming shortened V by 5 bases and J by 5 bases, and 11 bases separated the two germline ends. CDR3: CASSRLVRDTQYF. The CDR3 nucleotides read TGTGCCAGCAGCCGACTTGTGAGAGATACGCAGTATTTT.

There are many counts of this clone. V usage is TRBV6-5 and J usage is TRBJ2-1; 7 nucleotides match TRBD2. In germline, CDR1 is MNHEY, CDR2 SVGAGI. CDR3 length: 13 amino acids. V was pared by 6 bases and J by 6 bases, with 5 bases of the junction left unmatched. The DNA for the CDR3 is TGTGCCAGCAGCCGAGGACTAGGCAATGAGCAGTTCTTC. It yields the protein CASSRGLGNEQFF.

The chain uses TRBV21-1 and TRBJ1-2; the table names TRBD1, a call not compared with the DNA. TRBV21-1 has pseudogene status. There are 13 residues in the CDR3. This CDR3 reads CASSDGTGEGYTF. Here the CDR3 DNA reads TGTGCCAGCAGCGATGGGACAGGGGAAGGCTACACCTTC.

The chain couples TRBV6-4 to TRBJ1-1, with D perhaps matching TRBD1 (5 bases). Trimming cost V 8 bases and J 8 bases, with 18 bases left between them. The CDR3 contains 13 residues. The germline V gene has CDR1 MRHNA and CDR2 SNTAGT. The CDR3 reads CASRQTNLGEAFF. The CDR3 nucleotides are TGTGCCAGCCGACAGACAAACCTCGGGGAAGCTTTCTTT.

The CDR3 sequence is CASSFPRSVYQPQHF. The CDR3 DNA reads TGTGCCAGCAGTTTCCCACGGTCGGTCTATCAGCCCCAGCATTTT. The rearrangement uses TRBV28 and TRBJ1-5; no reliable D call. This CDR3 spans 15 amino acids. With 3 bases removed from V and 5 bases from J, the gap between germline ends came to 14 bases. Germline values: CDR1 MDHEN, CDR2 SYDVKM.

This chain uses TRBV5-4 with TRBJ1-1, with D hard to call. This CDR3 has 15 amino acids. V was trimmed by 4 bases and J by 6 bases, leaving 19 bases between them. Per germline, CDR1 SGHNT and CDR2 YYREEE (reference sequence). CDR3 in DNA: TGTGCCAGCAGCCCGGGAGGCCGCGGAGTCCCTGAAGCTTTCTTT. Its translation: CASSPGGRGVPEAFF. The complete variable domain, with remaining parts taken from reference TRBV5-4 and TRBJ1-1, reads ETGVTQSPTHLIKTRGQQVTLRCSSQSGHNTVSWYQQALGQGPQFIFQYYREEENGRGNFPPRFSGLQFPNYSSELNVNALELDDSALYLCASSPGGRGVPEAFFGQGTRLTVV.

V is TRBV20-1 and J is TRBJ1-2; perhaps TRBD1 as D (5 bases). Trimming took off 3 bases at V and 2 bases at J, with 10 bases between the two ends. Germline CDR1 reads DFQATT; CDR2 reads SNEGSKA (reference sequence). This CDR3 comprises 13 residues. Written as DNA, the CDR3 is TGCAGTGCTAGTTCGGGGGGGAACTATGGCTACACCTTC. This sequence encodes CSASSGGNYGYTF.

The V and J genes are TRBV24-1 and TRBJ2-7, with 7 nucleotides matching TRBD2. The CDR3 totals 17 residues. Looked up from germline, CDR1 is KGHDR and CDR2 is SFDVKD. Losses at the gene ends were 1 base for V and 5 bases for J; bases not matched to a gene: 13. The CDR3 nucleotides are TGTGCCACCAGTGATTTCGGGGGGTGGGGCCGTAGGCACGAGCAGTACTTC. Amino acid sequence: CATSDFGGWGRRHEQYF.

This rearrangement joins TRBV13 to TRBJ1-6; D not certain. The ends were cut back, 3 bases at V and 4 bases at J, with 16 bases in the middle. Germline lookup yields CDR1 PRHDT and CDR2 FYEKMQ (reference sequence). The CDR3 sequence is 17 residues long. The CDR3 loop is CASSFCVRGFYNSPLHF. The CDR3 DNA follows: TGTGCCAGCAGCTTTTGCGTGCGGGGTTTTTATAATTCACCCCTCCACTTT.

CDR3 DNA sequence: TGTGCCAGCAGTCCTGACGGGGGTGGCTACACCTTC. Protein: CASSPDGGGYTF. J is TRBJ1-2 and V is TRBV12-3 or TRBV12-4, with D tentatively TRBD1 (5 bases). The CDR3 is made up of 12 amino acids. Trimming stripped 5 bases from V and 7 bases from J, with 11 bases between.

V is TRBV21-1 and J is TRBJ1-5. TRBV21-1 is a pseudogene segment. CDR3 length equals 12 residues. The CDR3 DNA reads as TGTGCCAGCAGCAAACGGGGGCAGCCCCAGCATTTT. Translating it yields CASSKRGQPQHF.

This sequence joins TRBV6-5 and TRBJ1-2; D remains unclear. The length of the CDR3 is 14 residues. Trimming left V 7 bases short and J 0 bases short, with 12 bases between. Germline values: CDR1 MNHEY, CDR2 SVGAGI. The CDR3 loop is CASKGPGANYGYTF. The CDR3 region has the DNA TGTGCCAGCAAAGGACCGGGAGCTAACTATGGCTACACCTTC.

This chain joins TRBV5-4 and TRBJ1-5, with TRBD1 matching 9 bases. The CDR3 is 16 amino acids. In germline, CDR1 is SGHNT, CDR2 YYREEE (reference sequence). Trimming at V came to 2 bases and at J to 7 bases, leaving 10 bases not matched to a gene. CDR3 DNA sequence: TGTGCCAGCAGCTTATATTCGACAGGGGGAAGACAGCCCCAGCATTTT. Its translation: CASSLYSTGGRQPQHF.

This sequence joins TRBV7-2 and TRBJ2-7, with TRBD2 identical over 9 bases. V lost 4 bases, J lost 2 bases, and 3 bases stayed unmatched. From germline, CDR1 is SGHTA and CDR2 FQGNSA. The CDR3 extends over 14 amino acids. Written as DNA, the CDR3 is TGTGCCAGCAGCTCACGCGGGGGGGCCTACGAGCAGTACTTC. It is translated as CASSSRGGAYEQYF.

This clone was found once. This chain joins TRBV7-9 and TRBJ1-1; no clear D gene. Germline-derived CDR1 and CDR2 are SEHNR and FQNEAQ (reference sequence). CDR3 length: 14 residues. Trimming removed 0 bases from V and 4 bases from J, with 9 bases in between. The CDR3: CASSLAGAGTEAFF. CDR3 in DNA: TGTGCCAGCAGCTTAGCTGGCGCGGGCACTGAAGCTTTCTTT. Full variable domain (rest looked up from reference TRBV7-9 and TRBJ1-1): DTGVSQNPRHKITKRGQNVTFRCDPISEHNRLYWYRQTLGQGPEFLTYFQNEAQLEKSRLLSDRFSAERPKGSFSTLEIQRTEQGDSAMYLCASSLAGAGTEAFFGQGTRLTVV.

This chain links TRBV30 with TRBJ2-7; tentatively, D is TRBD2 (5 bases). The CDR3 loop spans 12 amino acids. V lost 3 bases to trimming and J lost 2 bases, with 8 bases between them. Germline V gene lookup returns CDR1 GTSNPN and CDR2 SVGIG (reference sequence). CDR3 bases: TGTGCCTGGAGCGGACTGACCTACGAGCAGTACTTC. This encodes CAWSGLTYEQYF.

This clone was seen a single time. CDR3 nucleotides: TGTGCCAGCAGCCCCGGGACAGGAGCGTACGAGCAGTACTTC. It encodes CASSPGTGAYEQYF. The gene calls are TRBV9 and TRBJ2-7; TRBD1 matches 8 bases. The V gene's germline CDR1 is SGDLS and CDR2 YYNGEE. The ends lost 4 bases at V and 4 bases at J; junction bases unmatched: 7. The CDR3 loop spans 14 amino acids. Combining the CDR3 with reference TRBV9 and TRBJ2-7 gives the whole variable domain DSGVTQTPKHLITATGQRVTLRCSPRSGDLSVYWYQQSLDQGLQFLIQYYNGEERAKGNILERFSAQQFPDLHSELNLSSLELGDSALYFCASSPGTGAYEQYFGPGTRLTVT.

The chain joins TRBV11-3 to TRBJ2-2, with 7 bases that match TRBD1. The CDR3 is made up of 16 amino acids. After removal of 4 bases from V and 4 bases from J, the junction contained 9 bases not matched to a gene. Germline V lookup: CDR1 SGHNT, CDR2 YENEEA. This CDR3 reads CASSYHRGSGTGELFF. CDR3 DNA sequence: TGTGCCAGCAGCTACCACAGGGGTTCGGGCACCGGGGAGCTGTTTTTT.

The chain has TRBV18 and TRBJ2-1, with D maybe TRBD1 (5 bases). Germline assignment: CDR1 KGHSH and CDR2 LQKENI. This CDR3 is 18 amino acids long. V dropped 4 bases and J dropped 7 bases, with 26 bases sitting between them. CDR3 nucleotide sequence: TGTGCCAGCTCACACCAGAGCGCTGGCCAGGGCATAATAAATGAGCAGTTCTTC. Encoded protein: CASSHQSAGQGIINEQFF.

The chain carries TRBV5-1 and TRBJ1-2, with 7 bases aligning to TRBD1. Looked up from germline, CDR1 is SGHRS and CDR2 is YFSETQ. The length of the CDR3 is 17 residues. Germline trimming cut 4 bases from V and 0 bases from J; bases unmatched to any gene: 12. For the CDR3, the DNA is TGCGCCAGCAGCGTTGGGACAGTCCGTTGGACTAACTATGGCTACACCTTC. Protein: CASSVGTVRWTNYGYTF.

The chain links TRBV3-1 (or the pseudogene TRBV3-2) to TRBJ1-1; TRBD1 agrees at 8 bases. In germline, CDR1 is LGHDT, CDR2 YNNKEL (reference sequence). This CDR3 comprises 16 residues. With 0 bases clipped from V and 2 bases from J, the junction kept 5 bases outside the gene matches. This CDR3 reads CASSQDDRGINTEAFF. CDR3 DNA sequence: TGTGCCAGCAGCCAAGATGACAGGGGTATAAACACTGAAGCTTTCTTT.

This clone was found once. This chain joins TRBV5-1 and TRBJ1-4; 7 bases line up with TRBD1. This CDR3 comprises 15 residues. Germline CDR1 SGHRS, CDR2 YFSETQ. Trimming cost V 4 bases and J 8 bases; bases outside gene matches: 11. The CDR3 here is CASSTSAGGWEKLFF. CDR3 nucleotide sequence: TGCGCCAGCAGCACGAGTGCAGGGGGTTGGGAAAAACTGTTTTTT.

V gene TRBV12-3 or TRBV12-4 combines with J gene TRBJ1-5, with unresolved D. With 2 bases removed from V and 6 bases from J, the gap between germline ends came to 5 bases. The CDR3 totals 12 residues. CDR3 coding DNA: TGTGCCAGCAGTTTAACGCGTCAGCCCCAGCATTTT. Translating gives CASSLTRQPQHF.

This chain links TRBV5-4 with TRBJ1-2; 7 bases agree with TRBD1. The V gene's germline CDR1 is SGHNT and CDR2 YYREEE (reference sequence). The CDR3 totals 15 residues. J gave up 4 bases and V 0 bases, and 6 bases lay outside the gene matches. The CDR3 DNA is TGTGCCAGCAGCTTGGTGTCAGGGGGTCTCTATGGCTACACCTTC. This codes for CASSLVSGGLYGYTF.

J is TRBJ1-2 and V is TRBV7-2; a possible D gene is TRBD1 (5 bases). Deletions cut 5 bases from V and 0 bases from J, with 13 bases between. CDR1 and CDR2 from the germline V gene are SGHTA and FQGNSA. The length of the CDR3 is 15 residues. The chain's CDR3 is CASSVTGIANYGYTF. CDR3 sequence (DNA): TGTGCCAGCAGCGTAACAGGAATAGCTAACTATGGCTACACCTTC.

The chain combines TRBV29-1 with TRBJ1-6; 10 bases line up with TRBD1. This CDR3 comprises 14 residues. V lost 5 bases, J lost 8 bases, and 6 bases stayed unmatched. Per germline, CDR1 SQVTM and CDR2 ANQGSEA. This chain's CDR3 is CSVKTGTGDSPLHF. CDR3 in DNA: TGCAGCGTTAAAACCGGGACAGGGGATTCACCCCTCCACTTT.

The chain recombines TRBV29-1 with TRBJ2-3; D is possibly TRBD1 (6 bases). Per the germline V gene, CDR1 is SQVTM and CDR2 is ANQGSEA. The CDR3 runs to 13 residues. V was shortened by 7 bases and J by 4 bases, with 15 bases between the two germline ends. CDR3 loop: CSAGLRGPDTQYF. Written as DNA, the CDR3 is TGCAGCGCCGGGCTCAGGGGTCCAGATACGCAGTATTTT.